Listed below are T cell receptor beta chains from one sample, sequenced in a study of shared clonotypes between healthy human individuals. The data were produced by immunoSEQ multiplex PCR, yet TCRdb's version contains in-frame clones alone and is incomplete. The sample lists roughly 700,000 clones, 90% occurring once. What was sequenced was memory CD8+ T cells from PBMCs. Source of these receptors: a man in his late teens or twenties in good health. Some clones in this sample may be carry-over from other donors' samples. The CDR3 runs from the conserved cysteine through the conserved F or W. D genes are given only for firm matches. Size is omitted from some rows. Given values are once, few, many or a class for expanded clones.

TRBV7-2,-,-,TRBJ2-3,CASSPSSGSTGGDTQYF,TGTGCCAGCAGCCCCAGTTCCGGGAGTACGGGTGGAGATACGCAGTATTTT
TRBV5-4,-,-,TRBJ2-2,CASFPWDSGTGELFF,TGTGCCAGCTTCCCCTGGGATAGCGGCACCGGGGAGCTGTTTTTT
TRBV28,-,TRBD1,TRBJ2-7,CASSSGQGYEQYF,TGTGCCAGCAGTTCGGGACAGGGCTACGAGCAGTACTTC
TRBV7-9,-,-,TRBJ2-3,CASKNGGKDTQYF,TGTGCCAGCAAAAATGGGGGGAAAGATACGCAGTATTTT
TRBV9,once,-,TRBJ2-7,CASSVEVSGSSYEQYF,TGTGCCAGCAGCGTAGAAGTATCGGGGAGCTCCTACGAGCAGTACTTC
TRBV7-9,-,-,TRBJ1-1,CASQLQGVVTEAFF,TGTGCCAGCCAACTACAGGGAGTGGTGACTGAAGCTTTCTTT
TRBV5-4,-,TRBD1,TRBJ1-2,CATYPGQGAPNGYTF,TGTGCCACCTATCCGGGACAGGGGGCGCCGAATGGCTACACCTTC
TRBV2,once,-,TRBJ2-1,CASIRPTYNEQFF,TGTGCCAGCATCCGTCCCACCTACAATGAGCAGTTCTTC
TRBV6-5,-,-,TRBJ1-1,CASSYSGGLNTEAFF,TGTGCCAGCAGTTACTCCGGGGGTCTGAACACTGAAGCTTTCTTT
TRBV5-4,-,TRBD2,TRBJ2-3,CASSLERGSTDTQYF,TGTGCCAGCAGCTTGGAGCGGGGGAGCACAGATACGCAGTATTTT
TRBV19,-,TRBD1,TRBJ2-5,CASSMGQGGEETQYF,TGTGCCAGTAGTATGGGACAGGGAGGAGAAGAGACCCAGTACTTC
TRBV27,-,-,TRBJ2-3,CASSLALAARRGGTDTQYF,TGTGCCAGCAGTTTAGCCCTCGCCGCTAGGAGGGGCGGGACAGATACGCAGTATTTT
TRBV14,-,TRBD1,TRBJ1-2,CASSLPGTGYGYTF,TGTGCCAGCAGCCTGCCCGGGACAGGCTATGGCTACACCTTC
TRBV7-3,-,TRBD1,TRBJ2-1,CASSSWGTGEGNEQFF,TGTGCCAGCAGCTCCTGGGGGACAGGGGAGGGAAATGAGCAGTTCTTC
TRBV27,-,TRBD2,TRBJ2-1,CASSPAGGGYNEQFF,TGTGCCAGCAGTCCCGCCGGCGGGGGATACAATGAGCAGTTCTTC
TRBV9,-,-,TRBJ2-1,CASSVGGGGGTEQFF,TGTGCCAGCAGCGTAGGGGGCGGAGGAGGGACTGAGCAGTTCTTC
TRBV6-1,few,TRBD2,TRBJ2-7,CASSEMAGGPYEQYF,TGTGCCAGCAGTGAAATGGCGGGAGGGCCCTACGAGCAGTACTTC
TRBV28,once,-,TRBJ2-7,CASSPTLAGNSYEQYF,TGTGCCAGCAGTCCTACGCTAGCTGGGAACTCCTACGAGCAGTACTTC
TRBV10-3,-,-,TRBJ2-3,CAISEDRPDTQYF,TGTGCCATCAGTGAGGACAGGCCAGATACGCAGTATTTT
TRBV19,-,-,TRBJ1-2,CASSLQERYGYTF,TGTGCCAGTAGTCTACAGGAACGGTACGGCTACACCTTC
TRBV4-1,-,-,TRBJ2-2,CASSPPGGQGAGELFF,TGCGCCAGCAGCCCACCCGGGGGGCAGGGGGCCGGGGAGCTGTTTTTT
TRBV30,once,TRBD1,TRBJ1-5,CAWSEGTGEQPQHF,TGTGCCTGGAGTGAGGGGACAGGGGAACAGCCCCAGCATTTT
TRBV7-2,-,TRBD2,TRBJ2-1,CASSLAGGAYNEQFF,TGTGCCAGCAGCTTAGCGGGAGGGGCATACAATGAGCAGTTCTTC
TRBV27,-,-,TRBJ2-7,CASSGPGVGIYEQYF,TGTGCCAGCAGCGGGCCGGGTGTAGGCATCTACGAGCAGTACTTC
TRBV5-6,-,-,TRBJ2-7,CASSLGNSYEQYF,TGTGCCAGCAGCTTGGGAAACTCCTACGAGCAGTACTTC
TRBV9,-,TRBD1,TRBJ2-5,CASSGEDRGLEAQYF,TGTGCCAGCAGCGGAGAAGACAGGGGGCTTGAGGCCCAGTACTTC
TRBV29-1,-,TRBD1,TRBJ2-3,CSVEARGLSDTQYF,TGCAGCGTTGAGGCCAGGGGGCTTTCAGATACGCAGTATTTT
TRBV5-5,-,-,TRBJ2-7,CASSLSEVVPLYEQYF,TGTGCCAGCAGCTTGTCTGAGGTAGTCCCCCTCTACGAGCAGTACTTC
TRBV7-2,once,-,TRBJ1-2,CASSLDIGNYGYTF,TGTGCCAGCAGCTTAGATATAGGGAACTATGGCTACACCTTC